The rows below give T cell receptor beta chains drawn from one sample of a study of shared clonotypes between healthy human individuals. The method was immunoSEQ multiplex PCR; TCRdb's version includes in-frame clones alone and lacks a portion of them. The data hold 470,000 or so clones, with 70% to 85% observed a single time. The sequenced sample was PBMCs. The source is a woman aged 40 to 49 in good health. Some clones in this sample may be carry-over from other donors' samples. CDR3s include the opening cysteine and the closing phenylalanine or tryptophan. A D gene is named only where the DNA matches it firmly. Not all rows give a size; the values are once, few, many and, for expanded clones, a class.

abundance: .; d_gene: .; j_gene: TRBJ2-1; v_gene: TRBV28; CDR3aa: CASSLATSYNEQFF; CDR3nt: TGTGCCAGCAGCTTAGCGACCTCCTACAATGAGCAGTTCTTC
abundance: .; d_gene: .; j_gene: TRBJ2-1; v_gene: TRBV7-9; CDR3aa: CASRDLRTHDSYNEQFF; CDR3nt: TGTGCCAGCAGGGACCTACGGACCCATGACTCCTACAATGAGCAGTTCTTC
abundance: few; d_gene: .; j_gene: TRBJ2-1; v_gene: TRBV5-1; CDR3aa: CASSDGTPEQFF; CDR3nt: TGCGCCAGCAGCGATGGGACGCCTGAGCAGTTCTTC
abundance: .; d_gene: TRBD2; j_gene: TRBJ2-1; v_gene: TRBV27; CDR3aa: CASGSGSGNEQFF; CDR3nt: TGTGCCAGCGGATCGGGTAGCGGGAATGAGCAGTTCTTC
abundance: once; d_gene: .; j_gene: TRBJ1-4; v_gene: TRBV11-2; CDR3aa: CASRSGRSGEKLFF; CDR3nt: TGTGCCAGCAGGTCGGGACGGTCGGGCGAAAAACTGTTTTTT
abundance: many; d_gene: .; j_gene: TRBJ2-7; v_gene: TRBV29-1; CDR3aa: CSVIRDSSYEQYF; CDR3nt: TGCAGCGTCATCCGGGACTCCTCCTACGAGCAGTACTTC
abundance: .; d_gene: .; j_gene: TRBJ1-4; v_gene: TRBV5-5; CDR3aa: CASSFRATNEKLFF; CDR3nt: TGTGCCAGCAGCTTCAGGGCAACTAATGAAAAACTGTTTTTT
abundance: .; d_gene: .; j_gene: TRBJ2-5; v_gene: TRBV7-2; CDR3aa: CASSYTGTPLPGETQYF; CDR3nt: TGTGCCAGCAGCTACACCGGGACCCCATTACCCGGGGAGACCCAGTACTTC
abundance: .; d_gene: .; j_gene: TRBJ2-2; v_gene: TRBV7-9; CDR3aa: CASSGAGDSSNTGELFF; CDR3nt: TGTGCCAGCTCCGGAGCAGGGGACTCCTCGAACACCGGGGAGCTGTTTTTT
abundance: .; d_gene: TRBD2; j_gene: TRBJ2-7; v_gene: TRBV19; CDR3aa: CASNPGGGPYEQYF; CDR3nt: TGTGCCAGTAACCCCGGGGGGGGACCCTACGAGCAGTACTTC
abundance: .; d_gene: .; j_gene: TRBJ2-7; v_gene: TRBV7-9; CDR3aa: CASSSPRGSYEQYF; CDR3nt: TGTGCCAGCAGCTCCCCGAGAGGGTCCTACGAGCAGTACTTC
abundance: few; d_gene: .; j_gene: TRBJ2-5; v_gene: TRBV11-2; CDR3aa: CASSQGRETQYF; CDR3nt: TGTGCCAGCAGCCAAGGCAGAGAGACCCAGTACTTC